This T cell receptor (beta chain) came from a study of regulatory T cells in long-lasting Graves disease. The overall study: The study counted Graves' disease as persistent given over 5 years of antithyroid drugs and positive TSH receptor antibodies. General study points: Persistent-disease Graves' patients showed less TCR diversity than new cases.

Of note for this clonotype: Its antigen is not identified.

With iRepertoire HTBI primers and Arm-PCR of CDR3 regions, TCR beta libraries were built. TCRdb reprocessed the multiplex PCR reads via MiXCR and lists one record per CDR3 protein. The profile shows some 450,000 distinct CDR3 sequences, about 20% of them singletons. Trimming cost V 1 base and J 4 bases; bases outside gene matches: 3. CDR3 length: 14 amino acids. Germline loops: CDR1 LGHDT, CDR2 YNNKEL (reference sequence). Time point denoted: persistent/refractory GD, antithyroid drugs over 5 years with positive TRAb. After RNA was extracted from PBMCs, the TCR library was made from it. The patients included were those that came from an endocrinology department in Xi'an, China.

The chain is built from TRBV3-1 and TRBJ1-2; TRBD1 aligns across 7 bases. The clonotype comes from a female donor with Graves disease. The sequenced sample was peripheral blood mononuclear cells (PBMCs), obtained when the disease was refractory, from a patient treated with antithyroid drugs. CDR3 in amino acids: CASSQGTGSYGYTF. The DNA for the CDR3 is TGTGCCAGCAGCCAAGGGACAGGTTCCTATGGCTACACCTTC.